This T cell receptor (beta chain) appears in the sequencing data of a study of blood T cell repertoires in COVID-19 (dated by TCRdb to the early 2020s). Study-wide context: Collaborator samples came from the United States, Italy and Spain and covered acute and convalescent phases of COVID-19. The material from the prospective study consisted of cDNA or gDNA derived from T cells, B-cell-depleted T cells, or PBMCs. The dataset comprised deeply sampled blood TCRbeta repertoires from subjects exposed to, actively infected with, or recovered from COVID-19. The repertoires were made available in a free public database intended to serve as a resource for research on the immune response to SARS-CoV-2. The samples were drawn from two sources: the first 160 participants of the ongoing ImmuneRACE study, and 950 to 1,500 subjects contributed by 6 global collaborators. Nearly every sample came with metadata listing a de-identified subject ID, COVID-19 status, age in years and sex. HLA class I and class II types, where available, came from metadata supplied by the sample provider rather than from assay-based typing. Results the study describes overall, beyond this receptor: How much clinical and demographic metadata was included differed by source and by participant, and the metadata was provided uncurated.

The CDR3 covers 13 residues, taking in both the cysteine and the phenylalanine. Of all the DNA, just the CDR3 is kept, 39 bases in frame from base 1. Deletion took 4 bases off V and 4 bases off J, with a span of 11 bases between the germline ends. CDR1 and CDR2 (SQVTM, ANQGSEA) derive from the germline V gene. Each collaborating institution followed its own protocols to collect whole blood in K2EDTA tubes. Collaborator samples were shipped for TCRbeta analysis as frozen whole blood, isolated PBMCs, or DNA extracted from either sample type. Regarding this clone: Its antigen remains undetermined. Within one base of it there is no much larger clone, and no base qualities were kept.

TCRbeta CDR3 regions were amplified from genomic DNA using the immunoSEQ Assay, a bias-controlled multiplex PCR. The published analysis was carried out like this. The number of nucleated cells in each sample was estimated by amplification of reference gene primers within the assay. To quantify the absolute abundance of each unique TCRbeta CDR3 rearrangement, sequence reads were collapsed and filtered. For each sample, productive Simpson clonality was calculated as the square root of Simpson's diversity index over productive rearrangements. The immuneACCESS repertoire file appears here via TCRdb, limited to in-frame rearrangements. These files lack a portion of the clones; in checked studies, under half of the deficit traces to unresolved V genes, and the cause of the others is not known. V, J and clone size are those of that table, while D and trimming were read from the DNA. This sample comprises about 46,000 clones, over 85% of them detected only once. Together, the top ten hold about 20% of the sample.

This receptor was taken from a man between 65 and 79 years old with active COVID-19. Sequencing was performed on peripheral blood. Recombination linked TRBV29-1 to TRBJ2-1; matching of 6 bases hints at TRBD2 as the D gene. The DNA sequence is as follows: TGCAGCGTTGTCGTTAGCGGTTACAATGAGCAGTTCTTC. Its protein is CSVVVSGYNEQFF.